The 10 T cell receptor beta chains in this list originate from one sample, sequenced in a study of cytomegalovirus exposure and HLA in healthy donors. The PCR employed 60 Vbeta primers together with 13 Jbeta primers. Assay used: immunoSEQ multiplex PCR; TCRdb lists only in-frame clones, some missing. Of approximately 130,000 clones listed, approximately 61% are singletons. Sequencing input: PBMCs. These receptors all stem from a woman in her thirties or forties in good health and CMV-seronegative.

The chain combines TRBV30 with TRBJ1-1; tentatively, D is TRBD1 (6 bases). Germline lookup yields CDR1 GTSNPN and CDR2 SVGIG (reference sequence). V shed 6 bases and J shed 9 bases, with 17 bases lying between them. This CDR3 contains 12 residues. This CDR3 is CACPGVGMQAFF. The CDR3 DNA sequence: TGTGCCTGCCCAGGGGTAGGAATGCAAGCTTTCTTT. Full variable domain (remainder filled in from reference TRBV30 and TRBJ1-1): SQTIHQWPATLVQPVGSPLSLECTVEGTSNPNLYWYRQAAGRGLQLLFYSVGIGQISSEVPQNLSASRPQDRQFILSSKKLLLSDSGFYLCACPGVGMQAFFGQGTRLTVV.

This clone was picked up one time. The chain is built from TRBV7-3 and TRBJ2-1; 11 nucleotides line up with TRBD2. Per the germline V gene, CDR1 is SGHTA and CDR2 is FQGTGA. V gave up 5 bases and J gave up 6 bases; unmatched junction bases: 18. CDR3 length equals 19 residues. The chain's CDR3 is CASSPFGGVLAGARNEQFF. The CDR3 DNA is TGTGCCAGCAGCCCATTTGGGGGGGTACTAGCGGGGGCCCGCAATGAGCAGTTCTTC.

This clone came up a few times. The rearrangement links TRBV7-9 to TRBJ2-7; TRBD1 might be the D (5 bases). V shed 1 base and J shed 3 bases, with 10 bases lying between them. The length of the CDR3 is 14 residues. The germline V gene encodes CDR1 SEHNR and CDR2 FQNEAQ (reference sequence). The CDR3 coding sequence is TGTGCCAGCAGCTTAGTCAATAGGGGCTACGAGCAGTACTTC. Translation gives CASSLVNRGYEQYF.

This clone was found a few times. V and J are TRBV30 and TRBJ1-2; maybe TRBD1 (5 bases). Per germline, CDR1 GTSNPN and CDR2 SVGIG (reference sequence). Trimming removed 3 bases at V and 4 bases at J, with 9 bases between. CDR3 size: 12 residues. In DNA, the CDR3 is TGTGCCTGGAGCCCCGACAGCTATGGCTACACCTTC. Translation: CAWSPDSYGYTF.

The chain has TRBV2 and TRBJ1-5; D unresolved. The CDR3 totals 15 residues. The germline CDR1 and CDR2 sequences are SNHLY and FYNNEI. V lost 1 base to trimming and J lost 1 base, with 8 bases between them. The CDR3 coding sequence is TGTGCCAGCAGTGAAGGGACGGGAAGCAATCAGCCCCAGCATTTT. It translates to CASSEGTGSNQPQHF. The variable domain in full, with the rest retrieved from reference TRBV2 and TRBJ1-5, is EPEVTQTPSHQVTQMGQEVILRCVPISNHLYFYWYRQILGQKVEFLVSFYNNEISEKSEIFDDQFSVERPDGSNFTLKIRSTKLEDSAMYFCASSEGTGSNQPQHFGDGTRLSIL.

This rearrangement joins TRBV28 to TRBJ2-1, with TRBD2 as a possible D gene (5 bases). Looked up from germline, CDR1 is MDHEN and CDR2 is SYDVKM. The CDR3 consists of 14 residues. V dropped 8 bases and J dropped 0 bases, with 11 bases sitting between them. Written as DNA, the CDR3 is TGTGCCAGCTCGGGGTACCACTCCTACAATGAGCAGTTCTTC. This codes for CASSGYHSYNEQFF.

This clone was counted a single time. The rearrangement links TRBV27 to TRBJ2-1; TRBD1 is a possible D gene (5 bases). This CDR3 contains 16 residues. Germline V CDR1 and CDR2: MNHEY, SMNVEV (reference sequence). V gave up 6 bases and J gave up 6 bases, with 21 bases separating them. In DNA form, the CDR3 reads TGTGCCAGCAGCACAGGAAACCCAGGGTTTCCCAATGAGCAGTTCTTC. It yields the protein CASSTGNPGFPNEQFF.

This chain joins TRBV6-5 and TRBJ1-2; 8 bases map to TRBD1. Trimming removed 4 bases from V and 5 bases from J; junction bases left unmatched: 6. Germline V CDR1 and CDR2: MNHEY, SVGAGI. CDR3 length: 14 residues. The CDR3 DNA sequence: TGTGCCAGCAGTTCGCTACAGGGGGTGTATGGCTACACCTTC. Amino acids: CASSSLQGVYGYTF.

This clone has more than one count but fewer than ten. Here the CDR3 reads CASREEMGNQPQHF. In nucleotides, the CDR3 is TGTGCCAGCAGGGAGGAAATGGGCAATCAGCCCCAGCATTTT. The V gene is TRBV2, the J gene TRBJ1-5, with D unresolved. Germline V CDR1 and CDR2: SNHLY, FYNNEI. There are 14 residues in the CDR3. V was shortened by 6 bases and J by 2 bases, with 11 bases between the two germline ends.

This clone was counted between two and nine times. In DNA form, the CDR3 reads TGTGCCAGCAGTCTACAGGGCTCTTCACCCCTCCACTTT. This translates into CASSLQGSSPLHF. V and J are TRBV6-5 and TRBJ1-6; D might be TRBD1 (6 bases). Germline V lookup: CDR1 MNHEY, CDR2 SVGAGI. Between the trimmed V and J ends, which lost 5 bases and 9 bases, there was a span of 11 bases. This CDR3 region has 13 residues.